The rows below give T cell receptor beta chains drawn from one sample of a study of cytomegalovirus exposure and HLA in healthy donors. The data were produced by immunoSEQ multiplex PCR, yet TCRdb's version contains in-frame clones alone and is incomplete. This table has some 98,000 clones, 70% to 80% appearing once. The sequencing sample was made of PBMCs. The source of these receptors is a man aged 18 to 29 in good health and CMV-seropositive. The CDR3 runs from the conserved cysteine through the conserved F or W. A D gene is named only where the DNA matches it firmly. A clone size is listed for some rows: how often the clone was seen (once, few, many), or a class if it is expanded.

>12|TRBV18|TRBD1|TRBJ2-7|few
CASSATGPEQYF
TGTGCCAGCTCAGCGACAGGGCCCGAGCAGTACTTC
>18|TRBV10-2|TRBD2|TRBJ2-3|-
CASSEGPRGLAGQDTQYF
TGCGCCAGCAGTGAGGGACCGCGGGGACTAGCGGGCCAGGATACGCAGTATTTT
>11|TRBV5-1|-|TRBJ1-1|few
CASTQGTEAFF
TGCGCCAGCACACAGGGCACTGAAGCTTTCTTT
>16|TRBV18|-|TRBJ1-5|few
CASSPPVQGHNQPQHF
TGTGCCAGCTCACCACCGGTACAGGGACACAATCAGCCCCAGCATTTT
>14|TRBV28|-|TRBJ1-2|-
CASSLLGAGYGYTF
TGTGCCAGCAGTTTATTGGGGGCCGGCTATGGCTACACCTTC
>16|TRBV18|TRBD2|TRBJ2-7|few
CASSPPAGTSHGEQYF
TGTGCCAGCTCACCCCCGGCCGGGACTAGCCATGGCGAGCAGTACTTC
>12|TRBV30|TRBD2|TRBJ2-7|-
CAALAGTYEQYF
TGTGCCGCACTAGCGGGGACCTACGAGCAGTACTTC
>15|TRBV9|-|TRBJ2-3|-
CASSGSFKRTDTQYF
TGTGCCAGCAGCGGAAGTTTTAAGCGCACAGATACGCAGTATTTT
>14|TRBV6-5|-|TRBJ2-1|-
CASSPGGLYNEQFF
TGTGCCAGCAGTCCGGGGGGCCTATACAATGAGCAGTTCTTC
>16|TRBV10-3|-|TRBJ2-2|-
CATRGAGQQYTGELFF
TGTGCCACGAGAGGGGCGGGACAGCAATACACCGGGGAGCTGTTTTTT
>14|TRBV7-8|-|TRBJ1-2|-
CASSYDTTNYGYTF
TGTGCCAGCAGTTACGACACCACTAACTATGGCTACACCTTC
>15|TRBV7-9|-|TRBJ1-4|-
CASSLVQDYNEKLFF
TGTGCCAGCAGCTTAGTCCAGGATTATAATGAAAAACTGTTTTTT
>14|TRBV7-9|-|TRBJ2-7|-
CASSLQGPGGEQYF
TGTGCCAGCAGCCTACAGGGCCCTGGGGGCGAGCAGTACTTC
>13|TRBV6-5|-|TRBJ2-7|-
CASRTANKYEQYF
TGTGCCAGCAGAACCGCCAACAAGTACGAGCAGTACTTC
>17|TRBV10-2|TRBD2|TRBJ2-3|few
CASIGYPGTNRTDTQYF
TGCGCCAGCATCGGGTACCCCGGGACTAACCGCACAGATACGCAGTATTTT
>13|TRBV5-5|-|TRBJ1-6|few
CASSFGENSPLHF
TGTGCCAGCAGCTTCGGGGAGAATTCACCCCTCCACTTT
>16|TRBV6-6|-|TRBJ1-5|-
CASSYSAGFGNQPQHF
TGTGCCAGCAGTTACTCTGCGGGATTTGGCAATCAGCCCCAGCATTTT
>15|TRBV27|TRBD2|TRBJ2-1|-
CASTLGQRGVNEQFF
TGTGCCAGCACCCTCGGGCAGCGGGGGGTTAATGAGCAGTTCTTC
>14|TRBV4-1|-|TRBJ2-2|-
CASRSSDSLGELFF
TGCGCCAGCAGGTCCAGCGACTCCCTCGGGGAGCTGTTTTTT
>17|TRBV2|TRBD2|TRBJ2-5|-
CASSFQGLAGRLETQYF
TGTGCCAGCAGCTTCCAGGGACTAGCCGGGCGTCTAGAGACCCAGTACTTC
>11|TRBV20-1|-|TRBJ2-7|-
CSARDSGEQYF
TGCAGTGCTAGAGATTCAGGCGAGCAGTACTTC